A single sample is the source of the 32 T cell receptor beta chains below, sequenced in a study of cytomegalovirus exposure and HLA in healthy donors. The assay was immunoSEQ multiplex PCR, and TCRdb's table has in-frame clones only and misses some. This table holds 160,000 or so clones, roughly 91% found once. Source material: PBMCs. Receptors were obtained from a young man in good health and CMV-seronegative.

This chain connects TRBV5-6 to TRBJ2-7, with TRBD1 identical over 8 bases. Losses at the gene ends were 4 bases for V and 5 bases for J; bases not matched to a gene: 5. This CDR3 has 13 residues. Germline lookup yields CDR1 SGHDT and CDR2 YYEEEE. The CDR3 nucleotides read TGTGCCAGCAGCCAGACAGGGGACGACGAGCAGTACTTC. It codes for CASSQTGDDEQYF.

V usage is TRBV28 and J usage is TRBJ2-1, with a possible D match to TRBD2 (5 bases). The germline V gene encodes CDR1 MDHEN and CDR2 SYDVKM. The CDR3 is 12 amino acids. V shed 4 bases and J shed 12 bases, with 13 bases lying between them. CDR3 coding DNA: TGTGCCAGCAGTTCCACTAGTCCGGCGCAGTTCTTC. Encoded protein: CASSSTSPAQFF.

The genes are TRBV25-1 and TRBJ1-2, with D hard to call. V was cut by 4 bases and J by 2 bases, with 14 bases left in between. The CDR3 is made up of 15 amino acids. Looked up from germline, CDR1 is MGHDK and CDR2 is SYGVNS. As DNA, the CDR3 is TGTGCCAGCAGTGCTACCGGACTCGGAAACTATGGCTACACCTTC. It codes for CASSATGLGNYGYTF.

The J gene is TRBJ2-3, the V gene TRBV4-3; 8 bases align to TRBD1. The CDR3 has 16 residues. Germline V gives CDR1 LGHNA, CDR2 YSLEER. V trimming: 1 base; J trimming: 2 bases; junction bases outside the gene matches: 5. As DNA, the CDR3 is TGCGCCAGCAGCCAAGGGGACAGGAAGACCACAGATACGCAGTATTTT. Protein: CASSQGDRKTTDTQYF.

CDR3 sequence reads: CASFRGVILGNQPQHF. CDR3 coding DNA: TGTGCCAGCTTTAGGGGTGTGATTCTAGGCAATCAGCCCCAGCATTTT. The chain has TRBV6-9 and TRBJ1-5; a possible D gene is TRBD1 (5 bases). The V end was cut by 8 bases, the J end by 2 bases, with 19 bases between. Germline CDR1 MNHGY, CDR2 SVAAGI. The CDR3 is 16 residues long.

The rearrangement joins TRBV6-1 to TRBJ2-7; a possible D gene is TRBD1 (5 bases). This CDR3 contains 13 residues. V was clipped by 6 bases and J by 1 base, with 10 bases between them. The germline gives CDR1 MNHNS, CDR2 SASEGT. This CDR3 reads CASSIDSSYEQYF. The CDR3 bases are TGTGCCAGCAGCATTGACAGTTCCTACGAGCAGTACTTC.

The chain couples TRBV6-5 to TRBJ2-3; 10 bases match TRBD2. The CDR3 runs 14 residues. CDR1 is MNHEY and CDR2 is SVGAGI in the germline V gene. The V gene end was trimmed by 6 bases and the J gene end by 4 bases; junction bases not matched to a gene: 4. The CDR3 here is CASSPGLASDTQYF. The DNA of the CDR3 is TGTGCCAGCAGCCCGGGACTAGCGTCAGATACGCAGTATTTT.

The genes are TRBV6-1 and TRBJ1-5, with a weak D call TRBD1 (6 bases). The CDR3 runs 15 residues. V shed 2 bases and J shed 10 bases, with 18 bases lying between them. Germline CDR1 and CDR2: MNHNS and SASEGT. This chain's CDR3 is CASSEHARGRLPQHF. CDR3 nucleotide sequence: TGTGCCAGCAGTGAACACGCCAGGGGAAGGCTCCCCCAGCATTTT.

The chain uses TRBV5-5 and TRBJ1-2; D remains unclear. V was cut by 4 bases and J by 6 bases, with 10 bases left in between. CDR1 and CDR2 (germline): SGHKS, YYEKEE (reference sequence). The CDR3 has 12 amino acids. The CDR3 region is CASSTWTDGYTF. In DNA, the CDR3 is TGTGCCAGCAGCACCTGGACTGATGGCTACACCTTC.

The rearrangement links TRBV7-2 to TRBJ2-5, with 9 bases fitting TRBD2. Losses at the gene ends were 1 base for V and 5 bases for J; bases not matched to a gene: 14. CDR1 SGHTA and CDR2 FQGNSA come from the germline V gene. CDR3 length: 18 residues. The CDR3, as DNA: TGTGCCAGCAGCTTAGGTCCCGGGAGTAGCGGGAGAGGCGAGACCCAGTACTTC. Translating gives CASSLGPGSSGRGETQYF.

This clone appeared a few times. The genes are TRBV2 and TRBJ2-5; 12 nucleotides match TRBD2. Germline V CDR1 and CDR2: SNHLY, FYNNEI. Losses at the gene ends were 8 bases for V and 6 bases for J; bases not matched to a gene: 16. The CDR3 is 17 residues long. The CDR3 reads CASYRGTSGRARQTQYF. The DNA for the CDR3 is TGTGCCAGCTATAGAGGGACTAGCGGGCGAGCCCGACAGACCCAGTACTTC.

The chain combines TRBV11-2 with TRBJ2-2; unclear D gene. Trimming cost V 8 bases and J 5 bases, with 15 bases left between them. Per germline, CDR1 SGHAT and CDR2 FQNNGV. The CDR3 has 14 residues. CDR3 DNA sequence: TGTGCCAGCGCTATAATGCGCTCGACCGGGGAGCTGTTTTTT. It codes for CASAIMRSTGELFF.

The chain carries TRBV29-1 and TRBJ1-2; TRBD1 matches at 7 bases. Trimming took 2 bases from V and 3 from J; bases not matched to a gene: 3. Germline CDR1 and CDR2: SQVTM and ANQGSEA. The CDR3 contains 13 residues. The CDR3 loop is CSVENRGDYGYTF. The DNA of the CDR3 is TGCAGCGTTGAAAACAGGGGAGACTATGGCTACACCTTC.

This CDR3 is CASSIDLQGGIDSNQPQHF. The CDR3 coding sequence is TGTGCCAGTAGTATAGATCTACAGGGAGGGATAGATAGCAATCAGCCCCAGCATTTT. The chain combines TRBV19 with TRBJ1-5; D is perhaps TRBD1 (6 bases). The CDR3 length is 19 residues. Germline V gene data show CDR1 as LNHDA and CDR2 as SQIVND (reference sequence). V was pared by 0 bases and J by 0 bases, with 18 bases between.

This CDR3 is CASSLVGTRGGNEQFF. The CDR3 DNA reads TGTGCCAGCAGCTTAGTAGGTACTAGAGGGGGTAATGAGCAGTTCTTC. The chain couples TRBV7-2 to TRBJ2-1; TRBD1 might be the D (6 bases). This CDR3 spans 16 amino acids. Trimming removed 1 base from V and 7 bases from J, with 17 bases in between. Germline V gene sequence: CDR1 SGHTA, CDR2 FQGNSA.

V gene TRBV5-1 combines with J gene TRBJ2-1; D ambiguous. The CDR3 runs to 15 residues. Germline loops: CDR1 SGHRS, CDR2 YFSETQ. Deletions cut 5 bases from V and 2 bases from J, with 14 bases between. For the CDR3, the DNA is TGCGCCAGCAGACCGCCCTCCCTAACCTACAATGAGCAGTTCTTC. Translated, it gives CASRPPSLTYNEQFF.

The chain links TRBV5-4 to TRBJ2-1; D perhaps matches TRBD2 (7 bases). The CDR3 has 12 amino acids. CDR1 and CDR2 from the germline V gene are SGHNT and YYREEE (reference sequence). The V gene lost 4 bases and the J gene lost 13 bases, with 15 bases spanning the gap. CDR3 protein: CASSQKGGSQFF. The CDR3 nucleotides are TGTGCCAGCAGCCAGAAGGGGGGGAGCCAGTTCTTC.

The chain carries TRBV6-4 and TRBJ2-3; a weak D match, TRBD1 (6 bases). This CDR3 contains 14 residues. CDR1 is MRHNA and CDR2 is SNTAGT in the germline V gene. Trimming cost V 5 bases and J 0 bases, with 9 bases left between them. Written as DNA, the CDR3 is TGTGCCAGCAGTTGGACAGAAAGCACAGATACGCAGTATTTT. Amino acids: CASSWTESTDTQYF.

The rearrangement uses TRBV2 and TRBJ2-2; a possible D gene is TRBD1 (6 bases). Germline-derived CDR1 and CDR2 are SNHLY and FYNNEI. V lost 6 bases and J lost 4, with 15 bases in between. The CDR3 covers 15 residues. In DNA, the CDR3 is TGTGCCAGCAGGGGCTTGGGGGCAGGCACCGGGGAGCTGTTTTTT. It encodes CASRGLGAGTGELFF.

The chain joins TRBV4-1 to TRBJ1-2; D unclear. The CDR3 has 12 residues. The V gene's germline CDR1 is MGHRA and CDR2 YSYEKL. Between the trimmed V and J ends, which lost 0 bases and 6 bases, there was a span of 5 bases. In DNA, the CDR3 is TGCGCCAGCAGCCAAGATCCAAATGGCTACACCTTC. Translating gives CASSQDPNGYTF.

The chain has TRBV18 and TRBJ1-3, with D hard to call. The CDR3 has 18 residues. The V and J ends lost 2 bases and 0 bases respectively, with 17 bases between them. Germline assignment: CDR1 KGHSH and CDR2 LQKENI. The CDR3 sequence is CASSPESGASASGNTIYF. The CDR3 nucleotides are TGTGCCAGCTCACCAGAGTCGGGTGCCAGCGCCTCTGGAAACACCATATATTTT. The full variable domain, with the rest looked up from reference TRBV18 and TRBJ1-3, is NAGVMQNPRHLVRRRGQEARLRCSPMKGHSHVYWYRQLPEEGLKFMVYLQKENIIDESGMPKERFSAEFPKEGPSILRIQQVVRGDSAAYFCASSPESGASASGNTIYFGEGSWLTVV.

The chain has TRBV6-6 and TRBJ2-2; maybe TRBD1 (5 bases). V was pared by 5 bases and J by 3 bases, with 10 bases between. The CDR3 runs to 14 residues. Germline V gene lookup returns CDR1 MNHNY and CDR2 SVGAGI (reference sequence). The CDR3 DNA reads as TGTGCCAGCAGTAGGGGTCCCGACACCGGGGAGCTGTTTTTT. Protein: CASSRGPDTGELFF.

This chain links TRBV7-2 with TRBJ1-4, with D tentatively TRBD1 (6 bases). Trimming took 1 base from V and 8 from J, leaving 17 bases between them. The CDR3 has 16 amino acids. Germline CDR1 SGHTA, CDR2 FQGNSA. CDR3 residues: CASSLGRGGAREKLFF. The CDR3 DNA sequence: TGTGCCAGCAGCTTAGGTAGGGGGGGAGCTCGAGAAAAACTGTTTTTT.

This rearrangement joins TRBV7-6 to TRBJ1-3; D unresolved. The CDR3 covers 17 residues. The ends were cut back, 2 bases at V and 0 bases at J, with 14 bases in the middle. Germline V lookup: CDR1 SGHVS, CDR2 FNYEAQ. Written as DNA, the CDR3 is TGTGCCAGCAGCTTAACCGCTCTGAGTTACTCTGGAAACACCATATATTTT. The encoded protein is CASSLTALSYSGNTIYF.

The chain recombines TRBV19 with TRBJ2-7; D is uncertain. Germline assignment: CDR1 LNHDA and CDR2 SQIVND (reference sequence). V lost 3 bases and J lost 2, with 17 bases in between. The CDR3 is 16 residues long. CDR3 amino acids: CASSIQASLLTYEQYF. The CDR3 DNA reads as TGTGCCAGTAGTATTCAGGCGTCCCTGTTGACCTACGAGCAGTACTTC.

Only one count was recorded for this clone. CDR3 bases: TGCGCCAGCAGCTTGGCCGGGACAGGGGGTACAAGAAACACCATATATTTT. Translated, it gives CASSLAGTGGTRNTIYF. The chain has TRBV5-1 and TRBJ1-3; TRBD1 aligns across 11 bases. The V gene end was trimmed by 0 bases and the J gene end by 5 bases; junction bases not matched to a gene: 7. CDR1 SGHRS and CDR2 YFSETQ come from the germline V gene. The CDR3 is 17 amino acids.

The chain carries TRBV6-1 and TRBJ2-5, with D uncertain. V was clipped by 0 bases and J by 4 bases, with 12 bases between them. Germline CDR1 and CDR2: MNHNS and SASEGT. The CDR3 covers 15 residues. CDR3 sequence (DNA): TGTGCCAGCAGTGAAGCCCTAATTAGAGGAGAGACCCAGTACTTC. Amino acid sequence: CASSEALIRGETQYF.

This rearrangement joins TRBV6-6 to TRBJ2-5; 11 bases align to TRBD2. The CDR3 length is 16 residues. Germline V gives CDR1 MNHNY, CDR2 SVGAGI (reference sequence). The ends lost 2 bases at V and 7 bases at J; junction bases unmatched: 9. CDR3: CASSYPSTSGVGTQYF. DNA of the CDR3: TGTGCCAGCAGTTACCCTTCGACTAGCGGGGTCGGGACCCAGTACTTC.

The CDR3 loop is CASCRANSEKLFF. CDR3 nucleotide sequence: TGTGCCAGCTGTCGCGCAAACTCCGAAAAACTGTTTTTT. The chain employs TRBV28 and TRBJ1-4, with D unresolved. The germline V and J ends were trimmed by 8 bases and 8 bases, with 15 bases remaining between them. The CDR3 totals 13 residues. Per the germline V gene, CDR1 is MDHEN and CDR2 is SYDVKM. The whole variable domain, remainder taken from reference TRBV28 and TRBJ1-4, is DVKVTQSSRYLVKRTGEKVFLECVQDMDHENMFWYRQDPGLGLRLIYFSYDVKMKEKGDIPEGYSVSREKKERFSLILESASTNQTSMYLCASCRANSEKLFFGSGTQLSVL.

The chain carries TRBV11-2 and TRBJ2-7; TRBD2 matches 9 bases. In germline, CDR1 is SGHAT, CDR2 FQNNGV. This CDR3 has 16 amino acids. V trimming: 0 bases; J trimming: 2 bases; junction bases outside the gene matches: 5. CDR3 in DNA: TGTGCCAGCAGCTTAGATGGCGGGAGGGCCCCCTACGAGCAGTACTTC. Amino acids: CASSLDGGRAPYEQYF. The whole variable domain, filled in from reference TRBV11-2 and TRBJ2-7, reads EAGVAQSPRYKIIEKRQSVAFWCNPISGHATLYWYQQILGQGPKLLIQFQNNGVVDDSQLPKDRFSAERLKGVDSTLKIQPAKLEDSAVYLCASSLDGGRAPYEQYFGPGTRLTVT.

In this sample, this clone turned up once. V usage is TRBV19 and J usage is TRBJ2-2; possible D gene TRBD1, 6 bases. Germline V gene data show CDR1 as LNHDA and CDR2 as SQIVND (reference sequence). Between the trimmed V and J ends, which lost 5 bases and 1 base, there was a span of 11 bases. This CDR3 is built from 15 residues. The DNA of the CDR3 is TGTGCCAGTAGTGGGATAGGGGGGAACACCGGGGAGCTGTTTTTT. It yields the protein CASSGIGGNTGELFF. The full variable domain, with the rest looked up from reference TRBV19 and TRBJ2-2, is DGGITQSPKYLFRKEGQNVTLSCEQNLNHDAMYWYRQDPGQGLRLIYYSQIVNDFQKGDIAEGYSVSREKKESFPLTVTSAQKNPTAFYLCASSGIGGNTGELFFGEGSRLTVL.

The V call is TRBV30, the J call TRBJ2-5, with D hard to call. This CDR3 region has 13 residues. Looked up from germline, CDR1 is GTSNPN and CDR2 is SVGIG (reference sequence). V lost 7 bases to trimming and J lost 1 base, with 13 bases between them. The CDR3 is CAFALRFQETQYF. The DNA for the CDR3 is TGTGCCTTTGCGCTCAGGTTCCAAGAGACCCAGTACTTC.